This TCR beta chain was identified in a study of blood T cell repertoires in COVID-19 (dated by TCRdb to 2018 to 2021). As for the study more broadly: The collaborator samples originated in the United States, Italy and Spain and spanned the acute and convalescent phases of COVID-19. The prospective study material was composed of cDNA or gDNA derived from T cells, B-cell-depleted T cells, or PBMCs. Deeply sampled blood TCRbeta repertoires from subjects exposed to, actively infected with, or recovered from COVID-19 were included in the dataset. A freely available public database, intended as a resource for researchers studying the immune response to SARS-CoV-2, is where the repertoires were released. Samples were obtained from the ongoing ImmuneRACE study (first 160 participants) and from 1,200 or so subjects provided by 6 global collaborators. A de-identified subject ID, COVID-19 status, age in years and sex were almost always included in the sample metadata. Where available, HLA class I and class II types were taken from metadata supplied by the sample provider and were not determined by assay-based typing.

Turning to this clone: There is no known antigen for this receptor. No base qualities exist here, and no much larger clone lies one base off it.

Summary of the overall study and its limitations: The amount of clinical and demographic metadata varied by source and participant and was provided uncurated.

One collaborating source in Seattle enrolled patients during active infection and followed them longitudinally through the course of disease. The collaborating institutions used their own protocols to collect whole blood in K2EDTA tubes. Collaborator samples were shipped for TCRbeta analysis as frozen whole blood, isolated PBMCs, or DNA extracted from either sample type. The immunoSEQ Assay, a bias-controlled multiplex PCR, was used to amplify TCRbeta CDR3 regions from genomic DNA. The study's processing was this. The number of nucleated cells in each sample was estimated from the amplification of reference gene primers within the assay. To quantify the absolute abundance of each unique TCRbeta CDR3 rearrangement, sequence reads were collapsed and filtered. For each sample, productive Simpson clonality was calculated by taking the square root of Simpson's diversity index across productive rearrangements. TCRdb stores this immuneACCESS table with in-frame sequences only. Part of the clones is absent; in the studies checked, under half of the shortfall reflects unresolved V genes, and no reason is known for the rest. The DNA was the basis for D and trimming; V, J and clone size are from that table. For this sample the table gives roughly 500,000 clones, of which approximately 89% were detected only once. Around 0.9% of the sample is held by the ten biggest clonotypes.

The germline V gene (reference sequence) specifies LNHNV as CDR1 and YYDKDF as CDR2. The germline V and J ends show losses of 5 bases and 5 bases respectively, and no gene match explains 3 bases of the junction. The CDR3 holds 14 amino acids from the cysteine to the phenylalanine. Only CDR3 DNA is held: 42 bases, read in frame from base 1. The chain joins TRBV15 to TRBJ2-7; 13 central bases correspond to TRBD2. Specimen: peripheral blood. The clonotype originates from a man between 18 and 29 years old with COVID-19, enrolled during active disease. The CDR3 corresponds to CATSDGLAGDEQYF. The base sequence is TGTGCCACCAGCGATGGACTAGCGGGAGACGAGCAGTACTTC.